A single sample gave rise to the 15 T cell receptor beta chains below, sequenced in a study of T-cell reconstitution after alpha-beta-depleted transplantation in children. Researchers prepared the TCRbeta library using unique molecular identifiers, the study reports. MiXCR, applied by TCRdb to the PCR reads, yields one record per CDR3 protein. The top ten clones hold 28% of a sample with 200,000 to 250,000 distinct CDR3 sequences, approximately 10% of them seen once. This specimen consisted of PBMCs, obtained before TCRalphabeta/CD19-depleted stem cell transplant. These receptors were taken from a child younger than two with acute myeloid leukemia, due to receive a stem cell transplant.

This clonotype occurred many times. The chain couples TRBV4-1 to TRBJ1-5; possible D gene TRBD1, 5 bases. Germline V gene sequence: CDR1 MGHRA, CDR2 YSYEKL. The CDR3 has 16 amino acids. The germline V and J ends were trimmed by 5 bases and 2 bases, with 16 bases remaining between them. The CDR3 DNA is TGCGCCAGCAGCATCCGGGACGGAAGGGGCAATCAGCCCCAGCATTTT. Encoded protein: CASSIRDGRGNQPQHF.

This clonotype has ten or more counts. The CDR3 here is CASSLANARTGFGYTF. The CDR3 coding sequence is TGCGCCAGCAGCTTGGCCAACGCCCGGACAGGGTTTGGCTACACCTTC. The genes are TRBV5-1 and TRBJ1-2; TRBD1 matches 8 bases. The CDR3 loop spans 16 amino acids. The germline gives CDR1 SGHRS, CDR2 YFSETQ. V lost 0 bases, J lost 7 bases, and 11 bases stayed unmatched. The entire variable domain, with the rest obtained from reference TRBV5-1 and TRBJ1-2, is as follows: KAGVTQTPRYLIKTRGQQVTLSCSPISGHRSVSWYQQTPGQGLQFLFEYFSETQRNKGNFPGRFSGRQFSNSRSEMNVSTLELGDSALYLCASSLANARTGFGYTFGSGTRLTVV.

This clonotype was found a few times. V is TRBV30 and J is TRBJ2-6; 9 bases are a match to TRBD1. CDR3 length: 15 residues. Looked up from germline, CDR1 is GTSNPN and CDR2 is SVGIG (reference sequence). The V gene end was trimmed by 2 bases and the J gene end by 2 bases; junction bases not matched to a gene: 1. Here the CDR3 reads CAWSRTGAGANVLTF. CDR3 sequence (DNA): TGTGCCTGGAGTCGGACAGGGGCTGGGGCCAACGTCCTGACTTTC.

Only a few counts were recorded for this clonotype. V gene TRBV28 combines with J gene TRBJ1-5, with D possibly being TRBD1 (5 bases). This CDR3 is 15 amino acids long. The V end was cut by 3 bases, the J end by 2 bases, with 11 bases between. Per germline, CDR1 MDHEN and CDR2 SYDVKM. The CDR3, as DNA: TGTGCCAGCAGTTTCGACCAGGGAGGCAATCAGCCCCAGCATTTT. Protein product: CASSFDQGGNQPQHF.

Many counts were recorded for this clonotype. The chain carries TRBV20-1 and TRBJ2-7, with 7 bases lining up with TRBD2. Germline V gene lookup returns CDR1 DFQATT and CDR2 SNEGSKA (reference sequence). This CDR3 spans 14 amino acids. The junction had 5 bases not matched to a gene; V was cut back by 3 bases and J by 0 bases. CDR3: CSARGGRASYEQYF. The CDR3 nucleotides are TGCAGTGCTAGGGGGGGGAGGGCCTCCTACGAGCAGTACTTC.

This clonotype was observed at least ten times. V and J are TRBV20-1 and TRBJ2-5; no reliable D call. With 6 bases removed from V and 1 base from J, the gap between germline ends came to 6 bases. The CDR3 loop spans 11 amino acids. Germline CDR1 reads DFQATT; CDR2 reads SNEGSKA (reference sequence). This CDR3 is CSALGQETQYF. The CDR3 DNA reads as TGCAGTGCCCTGGGCCAAGAGACCCAGTACTTC.

The chain has TRBV6-4 and TRBJ2-1; 9 bases match TRBD2. V was pared by 7 bases and J by 8 bases, with 9 bases of the junction left unmatched. The CDR3 loop spans 14 amino acids. The germline V gene encodes CDR1 MRHNA and CDR2 SNTAGT. The CDR3 sequence is CASKAAGGYDEQFF. DNA of the CDR3: TGTGCCAGCAAGGCAGCGGGAGGATATGATGAGCAGTTCTTC.

This clonotype was picked up many times. The CDR3 bases are TGTGCCAGCAGCTTTAGAGGAGGAGATACGCAGTATTTT. Amino acids: CASSFRGGDTQYF. The chain has TRBV9 and TRBJ2-3, with D possibly matching TRBD2 (5 bases). CDR1 is SGDLS, CDR2 YYNGEE, per germline. The CDR3 consists of 13 residues. V was shortened by 4 bases and J by 5 bases, with 11 bases between the two germline ends.

V is TRBV27 and J is TRBJ2-7; TRBD1 matches at 8 bases. Germline CDR1 reads MNHEY; CDR2 reads SMNVEV (reference sequence). Germline trimming cut 4 bases from V and 0 bases from J; bases unmatched to any gene: 5. This CDR3 region has 15 residues. The CDR3 DNA follows: TGTGCCAGCAGTTCGGCAGGGGGCTTCTCCTACGAGCAGTACTTC. It translates to CASSSAGGFSYEQYF.

The table lists this clonotype with a few counts. This may be a read error, as it is one base from a much larger clone. The chain carries TRBV20-1 and TRBJ1-2, with 7 nucleotides matching TRBD1. Germline CDR1 is DFQATT and CDR2 is SNEGSKA (reference sequence). The CDR3 contains 14 residues. CDR3 region: CSASGTVKNYDYTF. CDR3 DNA sequence: TGCAGTGCCTCCGGGACAGTGAAAAACTATGACTACACCTTC.

V usage is TRBV18 and J usage is TRBJ1-6, with D possibly matching TRBD1 (6 bases). The CDR3 sequence is 16 residues long. V gave up 2 bases and J gave up 7 bases, with 15 bases separating them. Germline CDR1 KGHSH, CDR2 LQKENI. This CDR3 is CASSPDSGVNNSPLHF. The CDR3 DNA reads as TGTGCCAGCTCACCAGACTCAGGGGTTAACAATTCACCCCTCCACTTT.

This clonotype was detected ten times or more. The chain uses TRBV5-1 and TRBJ2-1, with TRBD2 matching over 13 bases. CDR1 is SGHRS, CDR2 YFSETQ, per germline. V was clipped by 4 bases and J by 6 bases; unmatched bases: 10. The CDR3 is 17 amino acids. The CDR3 region is CASSPGTSGAIRNEQFF. CDR3 DNA: TGCGCCAGCAGCCCTGGGACTAGCGGGGCTATTCGCAATGAGCAGTTCTTC.

This clonotype was detected ten times or more. This chain connects TRBV7-7 to TRBJ2-1, with 7 nucleotides matching TRBD1. The germline V gene encodes CDR1 SSHAT and CDR2 FNYEAQ (reference sequence). V lost 5 bases, J lost 5 bases, and 6 bases stayed unmatched. The CDR3 extends over 14 amino acids. The CDR3 coding sequence is TGTGCCAGCAGCACGGACAGGAACAACAATGAGCAGTTCTTC. It codes for CASSTDRNNNEQFF. Using reference TRBV7-7 and TRBJ2-1 for the parts outside the CDR3, the full variable domain is GAGVSQSPRYKVTKRGQDVTLRCDPISSHATLYWYQQALGQGPEFLTYFNYEAQPDKSGLPSDRFSAERPEGSISTLTIQRTEQRDSAMYRCASSTDRNNNEQFFGPGTRLTVL.

This clonotype has a handful of counts. The chain carries TRBV28 and TRBJ2-3; no definite D call. Germline assignment: CDR1 MDHEN and CDR2 SYDVKM. Trimming shortened V by 6 bases and J by 6 bases, and 10 bases separated the two germline ends. The CDR3 has 12 amino acids. CDR3 amino acids: CASSKYSDTQYF. For the CDR3, the DNA is TGTGCCAGCAGCAAATATTCGGATACGCAGTATTTT. Complete variable domain (other parts from reference TRBV28 and TRBJ2-3): DVKVTQSSRYLVKRTGEKVFLECVQDMDHENMFWYRQDPGLGLRLIYFSYDVKMKEKGDIPEGYSVSREKKERFSLILESASTNQTSMYLCASSKYSDTQYFGPGTRLTVL.

Many counts were recorded for this clonotype. The chain carries TRBV20-1 and TRBJ1-3; D gene unclear. With 0 bases removed from V and 4 bases from J, the gap between germline ends came to 10 bases. The CDR3 is made up of 14 amino acids. CDR1 is DFQATT, CDR2 SNEGSKA, per germline (reference sequence). The chain's CDR3 is CSARDSRIGNTIYF. The CDR3 DNA reads as TGCAGTGCTAGAGATTCAAGAATCGGAAACACCATATATTTT.